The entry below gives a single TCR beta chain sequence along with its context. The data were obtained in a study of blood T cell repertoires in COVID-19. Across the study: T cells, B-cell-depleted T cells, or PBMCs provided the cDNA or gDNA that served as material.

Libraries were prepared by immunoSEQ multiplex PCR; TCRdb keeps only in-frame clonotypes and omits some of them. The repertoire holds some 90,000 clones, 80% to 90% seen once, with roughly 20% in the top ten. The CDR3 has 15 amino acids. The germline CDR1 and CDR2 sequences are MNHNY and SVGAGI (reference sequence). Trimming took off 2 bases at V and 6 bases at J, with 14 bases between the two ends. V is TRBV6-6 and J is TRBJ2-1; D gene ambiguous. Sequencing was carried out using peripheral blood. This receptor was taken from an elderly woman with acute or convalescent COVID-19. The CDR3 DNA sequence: TGTGCCAGCAGTTACGGTCGTGAGAGGCGCAATGAGCAGTTCTTC. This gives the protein CASSYGRERRNEQFF.